What follows are 31 T cell receptor beta chains derived from one specimen sequenced in a study of CD8+ T cells in alopecia areata. Sequencing relied on a cDNA template that was reverse transcribed from extracted RNA. The repertoire was sequenced with immunoSEQ multiplex PCR; TCRdb's copy has only in-frame clones and lacks some. Listed for the sample are 90,000 to 130,000 clones, none seen a single time. Sequencing used lesional skin. The receptors here all came from a C3H/HeJ mouse with alopecia areata. The mouse line has the MHC haplotype H2-k.

In its sample, this clone was seen a few times. Gene names and germline refer to mouse. The CDR3 end is not reached by the read, which stops 4 residues before it; the germline J gene fills it in. The chain combines TRBV13-2 with TRBJ2-2, with a weak D call TRBD1 (6 bases). V dropped 0 bases and J dropped 0 bases, with 9 bases sitting between them. CDR1 is NNHNN, CDR2 SYGAGS, per germline (reference sequence). The CDR3 contains 16 residues. The CDR3 region is CASGDAGTTNTGQLYF. Incomplete CDR3 DNA: TGTGCCAGCGGTGATGCCGGGACAACAAACACCGGG.

This clone was observed many times. Each gene name is a mouse one. Read coverage stops 4 residues before the CDR3 terminus; the germline J gene supplies the remainder. The chain carries TRBV13-3 and TRBJ2-3; 8 nucleotides align to TRBD2. V shed 1 base and J 1 base; nucleotides not matched to a gene: 5. CDR1 is NNHDY, CDR2 SYVADS, per germline. The CDR3 length is 16 residues. The sequenced part of the CDR3 DNA is TGTGCCAGCAGTGATACCGGGGGGGCGCGTGCAGAA. Translation: CASSDTGGARAE. The CDR3 reads in full as CASSDTGGARAETLYF.

Notes on this clone: Gene names are mouse gene names. The sequenced CDR3 bases are TGTGCCAGCAGTGATCTGACTGGGCCCGGG. Protein: CASSDLTGPG. The whole CDR3 region reads CASSDLTGPGQLYF. The J gene is TRBJ2-2, the V gene TRBV13-3; TRBD2 matches at 7 bases. Read data end 4 residues before the CDR3 end; the end is taken from the germline J gene. The CDR3 is 14 residues long. The germline CDR1 and CDR2 sequences are NNHDY and SYVADS. V trimming: 1 base; J trimming: 6 bases; junction bases outside the gene matches: 3.

Comment on this clone: Genes and germline are mouse. The read terminates 4 residues ahead of where the CDR3 ends, so the germline J gene completes it. V is TRBV13-2 and J is TRBJ2-1; 7 nucleotides align to TRBD1. The CDR3 contains 14 residues. Trimming cost V 2 bases and J 4 bases; bases outside gene matches: 3. Germline V gene data show CDR1 as NNHNN and CDR2 as SYGAGS (reference sequence). Here the CDR3 reads CASGEGDSYAEQFF. The DNA read from the CDR3 is TGTGCCAGCGGTGAAGGGGACAGTTATGCT.

This clone was seen a few times. The listed genes are named as in mouse. The CDR3 end lies 4 residues beyond the end of the read and is filled in from the germline J gene. The chain has TRBV5 and TRBJ2-5, with TRBD2 matching 10 bases. CDR1 and CDR2 from the germline V gene are LGHNA and YNLKQL (reference sequence). This CDR3 contains 15 residues. The part of the CDR3 DNA that was read is TGTGCCAGCAGCCAAAGACTGGGGGGAAGAGAC. This sequence encodes CASSQRLGGRD. The full CDR3 protein reads CASSQRLGGRDTQYF.

This clone was seen ten or more times. Mouse germline and gene names are used. The read comes to an end 4 residues before the CDR3 does, leaving the germline J gene to fill in the end. The chain combines TRBV13-3 with TRBJ2-3, with 9 bases that match TRBD2. The junction had 3 bases not matched to a gene; V was cut back by 6 bases and J by 1 base. Germline loops: CDR1 NNHDY, CDR2 SYVADS. CDR3 length: 14 residues. The CDR3: CASMDWGGAETLYF. The sequenced CDR3 bases are TGTGCCAGCATGGACTGGGGAGGTGCAGAA.

This clone was counted a few times. Any gene name here is a mouse gene name. The read comes to an end 4 residues before the CDR3 does, leaving the germline J gene to fill in the end. The chain uses TRBV13-1 and TRBJ2-1, with TRBD2 identical over 8 bases. The germline gives CDR1 NSHNY, CDR2 SYGAGN. With V trimmed by 0 bases and J by 3 bases, 5 bases remained unmatched. The CDR3 runs to 16 residues. CDR3 DNA (partial): TGTGCCAGCAGTGATGCGGGCTGGGGGGCCTATGCT. This sequence encodes CASSDAGWGAYA. The CDR3 in full is CASSDAGWGAYAEQFF.

This clone was detected ten times or more. Germline and genes here are mouse. The CDR3 extends 4 residues past the end of the read, so its final part is completed from the germline J gene. The chain couples TRBV1 to TRBJ2-1; 7 bases match TRBD2. Losses at the gene ends were 2 bases for V and 4 bases for J; bases not matched to a gene: 2. This CDR3 region has 14 residues. CDR1 NSQYPW and CDR2 LRSPGD come from the germline V gene (reference sequence). The CDR3 loop reads CTCSALWGYAEQFF. The DNA read from the CDR3 is TGCACCTGCAGTGCACTCTGGGGGTATGCT.

The sample holds a few counts of this clone. All gene names here are mouse names. CDR3 bases read: TGCACCTGCAGTGCACCAGGCACGGACGAA. The encoded protein is CTCSAPGTDE. The CDR3 reads in full as CTCSAPGTDERLFF. The chain is built from TRBV1 and TRBJ1-4, with D uncertain. Read coverage stops 4 residues before the CDR3 terminus; the germline J gene supplies the remainder. The V and J ends lost 2 bases and 6 bases respectively, with 10 bases between them. Germline V gene sequence: CDR1 NSQYPW, CDR2 LRSPGD (reference sequence). The CDR3 spans 14 residues.

Worth noting for this clone: Gene names denote mouse genes. The read ends 4 residues early relative to the CDR3; the germline J gene fills the gap. The rearrangement uses TRBV13-3 and TRBJ2-3; 7 positions match TRBD2. Germline lookup yields CDR1 NNHDY and CDR2 SYVADS. The ends lost 2 bases at V and 3 bases at J; junction bases unmatched: 3. This CDR3 comprises 14 residues. The sequenced CDR3 bases are TGTGCCAGCAGTGACTGGGGGAAAGCAGAA. As protein: CASSDWGKAE. The complete CDR3 sequence is CASSDWGKAETLYF.

For this clone: The listed genes are named as in mouse. The read stops 4 residues short of the end of the CDR3; the missing end is completed from the germline J gene. The genes are TRBV14 and TRBJ2-5; 9 bases line up with TRBD1. CDR1 and CDR2 (germline): SGHDT, FRDEAV. The CDR3 is 15 amino acids. The CDR3 is CASRSGTGRGDTQYF. CDR3 DNA (partial): TGTGCCAGCAGATCCGGGACAGGGAGAGGGGAC.

Only a few counts were recorded for this clone. All gene names here are mouse names. The CDR3 end is not reached by the read, which stops 4 residues before it; the germline J gene fills it in. J is TRBJ2-4 and V is TRBV1, with D perhaps matching TRBD1 (6 bases). Trimming cost V 3 bases and J 0 bases, with 10 bases left between them. The CDR3 has 15 residues. Germline V lookup: CDR1 NSQYPW, CDR2 LRSPGD (reference sequence). CDR3 protein: CTCSALDRSQNTLYF. The sequenced CDR3 bases are TGCACCTGCAGTGCCCTGGACAGAAGTCAAAAC.

A remark on this clone: The gene names given are mouse names. The read ends 4 residues before the CDR3 terminus; that terminus is restored from the germline J gene. The rearrangement joins TRBV13-3 to TRBJ2-2; 8 bases fit TRBD2. CDR1 is NNHDY and CDR2 is SYVADS in the germline V gene. Germline trimming cut 1 base from V and 3 bases from J; bases unmatched to any gene: 5. This CDR3 spans 16 amino acids. The covered CDR3 bases are TGTGCCAGCAGTGATAAGGGGGGGCCCTACACCGGG. It is translated as CASSDKGGPYTG. The complete CDR3 reads CASSDKGGPYTGQLYF.

Points on this clone: Here the gene names and germline are mouse. The read gets to within 4 residues of the CDR3 end, and the germline J gene fills in the rest. The chain has TRBV1 and TRBJ2-3; 8 positions agree with TRBD2. V lost 2 bases and J lost 0; bases outside the gene matches: 4. The CDR3 is 16 residues long. Germline V lookup: CDR1 NSQYPW, CDR2 LRSPGD (reference sequence). The sequenced part of the CDR3 DNA is TGCACCTGCAGTGCATTTGTGGGGGGGAGTGCAGAA. Translated: CTCSAFVGGSAE. The CDR3 reads in full as CTCSAFVGGSAETLYF.

As for this clone: Gene names are the mouse ones. The CDR3 end lies 4 residues beyond the end of the read and is filled in from the germline J gene. The same CDR3 is also encoded by other DNA sequences in this sample. V and J are TRBV16 and TRBJ2-5; 7 bases match TRBD1. CDR3 size: 14 residues. With V trimmed by 5 bases and J by 3 bases, 5 bases remained unmatched. Germline V gene sequence: CDR1 SGHSA, CDR2 FRNQAP. The CDR3 sequence is CASSPGTAQDTQYF. CDR3 DNA (partial): TGTGCAAGCAGCCCGGGGACAGCGCAAGAC.

Remarks on this clone: Gene names refer to mouse genes. The read finishes 4 residues shy of the CDR3 end, and the germline J gene is used to complete it. The V and J genes are TRBV13-3 and TRBJ2-3, with 12 nucleotides matching TRBD2. V lost 4 bases and J lost 2; bases outside the gene matches: 5. The CDR3 spans 16 residues. Germline V CDR1 and CDR2: NNHDY, SYVADS. The sequenced CDR3 bases are TGTGCCAGCAGTTGGACTGGGGGGGATTTTGCAGAA. It translates to CASSWTGGDFAE. The whole CDR3 protein reads CASSWTGGDFAETLYF.

In its sample, this clone was seen a few times. The germline gene is not matched at one end of the junction; a read error may be the cause. The gene symbols are mouse symbols. The chain's CDR3 is CAGSSGPSQNTLYF. Partial CDR3 DNA: TGTGCCGGCAGTTCTGGCCCTAGTCAAAAC. The chain uses TRBV19 and TRBJ2-4; no reliable D call. The read gets to within 4 residues of the CDR3 end, and the germline J gene fills in the rest. CDR1 is FNHDT, CDR2 SITEND, per germline (reference sequence). This CDR3 has 14 residues.

To note about this clone: Genes and germline are mouse. The CDR3 region is CASSDAGTRNTEVFF. Incomplete CDR3 DNA: TGTGCCAGCAGTGATGCCGGGACAAGGAACACA. The gene calls are TRBV13-1 and TRBJ1-1; D may be TRBD1 (6 bases). Coverage ceases 4 residues before the CDR3 finishes, and the germline J gene fills in the end. Germline V gene lookup returns CDR1 NSHNY and CDR2 SYGAGN. The germline V and J ends were trimmed by 0 bases and 1 base, with 10 bases remaining between them. This CDR3 has 15 residues.

This clone was seen a handful of times. Gene names and germline match the mouse. Read sequence stops 4 residues before the CDR3 end, and the germline J gene provides the missing end. V gene TRBV19 combines with J gene TRBJ1-1, with D possibly TRBD1 on 6 matching bases. The ends were cut back, 1 base at V and 3 bases at J, with 10 bases in the middle. CDR1 is FNHDT and CDR2 is SITEND in the germline V gene (reference sequence). This CDR3 has 14 residues. CDR3 residues: CASSIKQGDTEVFF. The covered CDR3 bases are TGTGCCAGCAGTATAAAACAGGGAGACACA.

This clone was seen a few times. The gene names here belong to mouse. The read terminates 4 residues ahead of where the CDR3 ends, so the germline J gene completes it. The chain is built from TRBV19 and TRBJ2-1, with D perhaps TRBD2 (5 bases). Trimming left V 0 bases short and J 1 base short, with 11 bases between. CDR3 size: 16 residues. CDR1 and CDR2 from the germline V gene are FNHDT and SITEND (reference sequence). CDR3 in amino acids: CASSIAGSRNYAEQFF. Incomplete CDR3 DNA: TGTGCCAGCAGTATAGCTGGGTCGAGAAACTATGCT.

Turning to this clone: Gene names and germline match the mouse. From the germline J gene comes the end of the CDR3, since the read stops 4 residues before it. The V gene is TRBV13-3, the J gene TRBJ2-1, with TRBD2 identical over 12 bases. Germline V gives CDR1 NNHDY, CDR2 SYVADS. This CDR3 comprises 14 residues. The V gene end was trimmed by 2 bases and the J gene end by 6 bases; junction bases not matched to a gene: 0. This CDR3 reads CASSEDWGGAEQFF. Incomplete CDR3 DNA: TGTGCCAGCAGTGAGGACTGGGGGGGTGCT.

This clone was seen a handful of times. Germline and genes here are mouse. The read finishes 4 residues shy of the CDR3 end, and the germline J gene is used to complete it. The sample holds other DNA sequences that translate to the same CDR3. The chain is built from TRBV19 and TRBJ2-1; 9 bases line up with TRBD2. The germline CDR1 and CDR2 sequences are FNHDT and SITEND (reference sequence). The CDR3 spans 15 residues. The CDR3 is CASSIGGGALAEQFF. The sequenced CDR3 bases are TGTGCCAGCAGTATTGGTGGGGGGGCGCTGGCT.

In its sample, this clone was seen many times. Gene names follow the mouse nomenclature. The read stops 4 residues short of the end of the CDR3; the missing end is completed from the germline J gene. The chain carries TRBV13-3 and TRBJ2-1; a weak D match, TRBD1 (6 bases). The CDR3 is 13 amino acids. The V and J ends lost 9 bases and 2 bases respectively, with 12 bases between them. Germline loops: CDR1 NNHDY, CDR2 SYVADS. CDR3 sequence: CATLGTHYAEQFF. The part of the CDR3 DNA that was read is TGTGCCACTCTCGGGACACACTATGCT.

Points on this clone: Gene names refer to mouse genes. Sequencing ends 4 residues short of the CDR3 end; the germline J gene provides the rest. This sequence joins TRBV1 and TRBJ2-3; D is ambiguous. The germline V and J ends were trimmed by 2 bases and 0 bases, with 9 bases remaining between them. The CDR3 is made up of 15 amino acids. Germline loops: CDR1 NSQYPW, CDR2 LRSPGD (reference sequence). The CDR3 sequence is CTCSAPSSSAETLYF. The part of the CDR3 DNA that was read is TGCACCTGCAGTGCACCCAGCTCTAGTGCAGAA.

This clone was picked up a small number of times. Mouse germline and gene names are used. Coverage ceases 4 residues before the CDR3 finishes, and the germline J gene fills in the end. The chain employs TRBV13-3 and TRBJ1-1, with 8 nucleotides matching TRBD1. Trimming removed 9 bases from V and 1 base from J; junction bases left unmatched: 5. Germline loops: CDR1 NNHDY, CDR2 SYVADS. This CDR3 comprises 13 residues. Incomplete CDR3 DNA: TGTGCCACAAGACAGGGGCCGAACACA. It yields the protein CATRQGPNT. The CDR3 in its entirety is CATRQGPNTEVFF.

Points on this clone: Gene names follow the mouse nomenclature. The CDR3 extends 4 residues past the end of the read, so its final part is completed from the germline J gene. The gene calls are TRBV1 and TRBJ1-1; TRBD1 matches 7 bases. In germline, CDR1 is NSQYPW, CDR2 LRSPGD (reference sequence). The trim removed 2 bases at V and 3 bases at J, leaving 9 bases unmatched. There are 16 residues in the CDR3. The CDR3 reads CTCSAKGRQGDTEVFF. The sequenced part of the CDR3 DNA is TGCACCTGCAGTGCAAAAGGGAGACAGGGCGACACA. The full variable domain, rest sourced from reference TRBV1 and TRBJ1-1, is VTLLEQNPRWRLVPRGQAVNLRCILKNSQYPWMSWYQQDLQKQLQWLFTLRSPGDKEVKSLPGADYLATRVTDTELRLQVANMSQGRTLYCTCSAKGRQGDTEVFFGKGTRLTVV.

In the case of this clone: The protein TCRdb lists differs from the translation of the DNA at residue 13; the protein given here is translated from the DNA itself. Gene labels here are mouse ones. The read stops 3 residues short of the end of the CDR3; the missing end is completed from the germline J gene. The V call is TRBV16, the J call TRBJ1-3; a possible D gene is TRBD1 (5 bases). The CDR3 sequence is 16 residues long. V was trimmed by 0 bases and J by 4 bases, leaving 13 bases between them. Per the germline V gene, CDR1 is SGHSA and CDR2 is FRNQAP. CDR3 DNA (partial): TGTGCAAGCAGCTTAGATCCCGGCAGGGCGGGAAATACG. It yields the protein CASSLDPGRAGNT. From start to end, the CDR3 is CASSLDPGRAGNTLYF. The full variable domain, rest sourced from reference TRBV16 and TRBJ1-3, is NAGVIQTPRHKVTGKGQEATLWCEPISGHSAVFWYRQTIVQGLEFLTYFRNQAPIDDSGMPKERFSAQMPNQSHSTLKIQSTQPQDSAVYLCASSLDPGRAGNTLYFGEGSRLIVV.

A note on this clone: Gene names refer to mouse genes. The read stops 4 residues short of the end of the CDR3; the missing end is completed from the germline J gene. V and J are TRBV1 and TRBJ2-3, with 9 bases lining up with TRBD1. Germline V gives CDR1 NSQYPW, CDR2 LRSPGD (reference sequence). There are 16 residues in the CDR3. J was trimmed by 1 base and V by 1 base; bases with no gene match: 3. CDR3 residues: CTCSAGQGVGAETLYF. The DNA read from the CDR3 is TGCACCTGCAGTGCAGGACAGGGGGTCGGTGCAGAA. Variable domain in full (rest from reference TRBV1 and TRBJ2-3): VTLLEQNPRWRLVPRGQAVNLRCILKNSQYPWMSWYQQDLQKQLQWLFTLRSPGDKEVKSLPGADYLATRVTDTELRLQVANMSQGRTLYCTCSAGQGVGAETLYFGSGTRLTVL.

This clone has only a few counts. Genes here carry mouse names. The read finishes 4 residues shy of the CDR3 end, and the germline J gene is used to complete it. The chain carries TRBV19 and TRBJ2-5, with D perhaps matching TRBD1 (5 bases). Trimming left V 2 bases short and J 0 bases short, with 7 bases between. The CDR3 loop spans 14 amino acids. The V gene's germline CDR1 is FNHDT and CDR2 SITEND (reference sequence). CDR3 DNA (partial): TGTGCCAGCAGTATCAGGACAAACCAAGAC. Amino acid sequence: CASSIRTNQD. The CDR3, in full, reads CASSIRTNQDTQYF.

This clone was seen a few times. Gene and germline names: mouse. The CDR3 is cut off 4 residues early in the read; its end comes from the germline J gene. The chain is built from TRBV13-3 and TRBJ2-1, with D maybe TRBD1 (5 bases). V gave up 2 bases and J gave up 3 bases, with 12 bases separating them. The CDR3 totals 15 residues. Per the germline V gene, CDR1 is NNHDY and CDR2 is SYVADS. The CDR3 loop is CASSEYGQAYAEQFF. The DNA read from the CDR3 is TGTGCCAGCAGTGAATATGGACAAGCCTATGCT.

Comment on this clone: Gene names are mouse gene names. The read ends 4 residues before the CDR3 terminus; that terminus is restored from the germline J gene. The chain combines TRBV1 with TRBJ2-2, with 12 positions matching TRBD1. The CDR3 has 15 residues. After removal of 4 bases from V and 6 bases from J, the junction contained 3 bases not matched to a gene. Germline assignment: CDR1 NSQYPW and CDR2 LRSPGD (reference sequence). The CDR3 loop reads CTCSGDRGRSGQLYF. The DNA read from the CDR3 is TGCACCTGCAGTGGGGACAGGGGGCGCTCCGGG.